The following is a T cell receptor beta chain sequence with its context. These data are taken from a study of cytomegalovirus exposure and HLA in healthy donors. Germline assignment: CDR1 SEHNR and CDR2 FQNEAQ (reference sequence). The J segment lost 7 bases and the V segment lost 5 bases, leaving 4 bases of the junction unmatched. This CDR3 is built from 12 residues. Only in-frame clones appear in the TCRdb table, and some are missing; sequencing was by immunoSEQ multiplex PCR. Among some 140,000 clones listed, approximately 80% were seen once. What was sequenced was PBMCs. The TCR comes from a man aged 25-45 years in good health and CMV-seropositive. V usage is TRBV7-9 and J usage is TRBJ1-1; TRBD1 matches 7 bases. The CDR3 DNA sequence: TGTGCCAGCAGCCGGGGACAGCTTGAAGCTTTCTTT. Its translation is CASSRGQLEAFF.